The next 10 T cell receptor beta chains were all read from a single sample in a study of T cells in localized non-small cell lung cancer. Only in-frame clones appear in the TCRdb table, and some are missing; sequencing was by immunoSEQ multiplex PCR. The table shows around 3,300 clones, with about 31% occurring only once. The sequenced sample was normal lung tissue next to the tumor, obtained before any cancer treatment. These receptors were collected from a woman aged 35 to 70 with stage I lung adenocarcinoma.

The table lists this clone with a few counts. The gene calls are TRBV28 and TRBJ2-3, with 8 bases identical to TRBD1. Germline V gene sequence: CDR1 MDHEN, CDR2 SYDVKM. The CDR3 sequence is 14 residues long. Trimming at V came to 3 bases and at J to 3 bases, leaving 2 bases not matched to a gene. CDR3 DNA sequence: TGTGCCAGCAGTTTCAGGGGGCGGACAGATACGCAGTATTTT. Amino acid sequence: CASSFRGRTDTQYF.

Written as DNA, the CDR3 is TGTGCCAGCACCCATGGGGACAGGGGGATGAGGACCTACGAGCAGTACTTC. It specifies CASTHGDRGMRTYEQYF. The chain recombines TRBV28 with TRBJ2-7; 11 nucleotides line up with TRBD1. This CDR3 comprises 17 residues. Germline loops: CDR1 MDHEN, CDR2 SYDVKM. The J segment lost 2 bases and the V segment lost 7 bases, leaving 13 bases of the junction unmatched.

This clone turned up a few times. V and J are TRBV29-1 and TRBJ2-2, with unresolved D. Germline CDR1 and CDR2: SQVTM and ANQGSEA. The CDR3 runs to 15 residues. Trimming shortened V by 0 bases and J by 2 bases, and 10 bases separated the two germline ends. CDR3 DNA: TGCAGCGTTGAAGAGTCAAGGTTAAACACCGGGGAGCTGTTTTTT. Protein product: CSVEESRLNTGELFF.

This clone was counted only a few times. The chain carries TRBV27 and TRBJ1-2, with a weak D call TRBD1 (5 bases). V lost 2 bases and J lost 2, with 12 bases in between. CDR1 MNHEY and CDR2 SMNVEV come from the germline V gene (reference sequence). The CDR3 totals 15 residues. The chain's CDR3 is CASSLGGAINYGYTF. The CDR3 region has the DNA TGTGCCAGCAGTTTAGGAGGGGCAATAAACTATGGCTACACCTTC.

In its sample, this clone was seen a few times. The CDR3 coding sequence is TGTGCCAGCACTTTGACTAGCGGGATCTACGAGCAGTACTTC. It codes for CASTLTSGIYEQYF. V usage is TRBV11-3 and J usage is TRBJ2-7; 11 positions match TRBD2. Per the germline V gene, CDR1 is SGHNT and CDR2 is YENEEA. The trim removed 7 bases at V and 3 bases at J, leaving 5 bases unmatched. The CDR3 is made up of 14 amino acids.

The CDR3 DNA sequence: TGTGCCAGCAGTTCAGGGGACAGCAACACCGGGGAGCTGTTTTTT. This encodes CASSSGDSNTGELFF. This chain connects TRBV28 to TRBJ2-2, with 7 bases lining up with TRBD1. V lost 4 bases and J lost 2; bases outside the gene matches: 4. Germline lookup yields CDR1 MDHEN and CDR2 SYDVKM. This CDR3 spans 15 amino acids.

The genes are TRBV2 and TRBJ2-1, with TRBD2 matching over 8 bases. The CDR3 has 18 residues. CDR1 is SNHLY, CDR2 FYNNEI, per germline. V shed 6 bases and J 3 bases; nucleotides not matched to a gene: 16. The CDR3 DNA sequence: TGTGCCAGCAGCTTACTAGTGGGACTAGTTGGGGTCTACAATGAGCAGTTCTTC. This translates into CASSLLVGLVGVYNEQFF.

The J gene is TRBJ1-2, the V gene TRBV30; D gene unclear. Trimming stripped 4 bases from V and 2 bases from J, with 17 bases between. This CDR3 has 15 residues. Per germline, CDR1 GTSNPN and CDR2 SVGIG (reference sequence). The CDR3 sequence is CAWNPQHTANYGYTF. The DNA for the CDR3 is TGTGCCTGGAACCCCCAACACACCGCCAACTATGGCTACACCTTC. Full variable domain (remainder filled in from reference TRBV30 and TRBJ1-2): SQTIHQWPATLVQPVGSPLSLECTVEGTSNPNLYWYRQAAGRGLQLLFYSVGIGQISSEVPQNLSASRPQDRQFILSSKKLLLSDSGFYLCAWNPQHTANYGYTFGSGTRLTVV.

The J gene is TRBJ2-5, the V gene TRBV10-2; TRBD2 is a possible D gene (5 bases). The CDR3 totals 15 residues. The germline CDR1 and CDR2 sequences are WSHSY and SAAADI. The ends were cut back, 6 bases at V and 3 bases at J, with 17 bases in the middle. The CDR3 is CASRTEGLGKETQYF. The CDR3 region has the DNA TGCGCCAGCAGAACTGAGGGCTTGGGTAAAGAGACCCAGTACTTC.

The J gene is TRBJ2-7, the V gene TRBV6-8; 8 positions agree with TRBD2. Germline lookup yields CDR1 MNHGY and CDR2 SAAAGT. V lost 7 bases to trimming and J lost 2 bases; unmatched junction nucleotides: 7. CDR3 length: 14 amino acids. The CDR3 DNA reads as TGTGCCAGCAAACCCGGGACTAGAACCTACGAGCAGTACTTC. Translating it yields CASKPGTRTYEQYF.